Below are 5 T cell receptor beta chains sequenced from a single sample in a study of cytomegalovirus exposure and HLA in healthy donors. Primers included in the PCR were 60 Vbeta and 13 Jbeta primers. Clones were sequenced by immunoSEQ multiplex PCR, and TCRdb holds only the in-frame ones, with some missing. Among 140,000 or so clones, around 74% were seen once, and the ten largest hold more than 3.5%. Sample: PBMCs. The source is a man younger than 35 in good health and CMV-seropositive.

The table lists this clone with a few counts. This rearrangement joins TRBV10-3 to TRBJ1-1; no clear D gene. The CDR3 extends over 13 amino acids. The germline V gene has CDR1 ENHRY and CDR2 SYGVKD. Deletions cut 10 bases from V and 3 bases from J, with 15 bases between. Here the CDR3 DNA reads TGTGCCACGAGGGAGGACGGGGACACTGAAGCTTTCTTT. Its protein is CATREDGDTEAFF.

The CDR3 loop reads CASSPKRGFIDQPQHF. In DNA form, the CDR3 reads TGTGCCAGCTCACCCAAGAGAGGGTTCATCGATCAGCCCCAGCATTTT. V usage is TRBV18 and J usage is TRBJ1-5; D is unclear. V lost 3 bases and J 5 bases, leaving 17 bases between the germline ends. The CDR3 loop spans 16 amino acids. Germline CDR1 and CDR2: KGHSH and LQKENI. Variable domain in full (rest from reference TRBV18 and TRBJ1-5): NAGVMQNPRHLVRRRGQEARLRCSPMKGHSHVYWYRQLPEEGLKFMVYLQKENIIDESGMPKERFSAEFPKEGPSILRIQQVVRGDSAAYFCASSPKRGFIDQPQHFGDGTRLSIL.

The CDR3 DNA is TGTGCCAGCAGTGTCTTCCGAGGGGGTTATGGCTACACCTTC. Amino acids: CASSVFRGGYGYTF. The genes are TRBV6-1 and TRBJ1-2; TRBD1 might be the D (6 bases). The V end lost 4 bases, the J end lost 5 bases, and 14 bases lay between the germline ends. The CDR3 totals 14 residues. Germline loops: CDR1 MNHNS, CDR2 SASEGT.

The chain employs TRBV7-9 and TRBJ1-5, with D unresolved. The CDR3 consists of 13 residues. Germline V gene data show CDR1 as SEHNR and CDR2 as FQNEAQ (reference sequence). V lost 2 bases and J lost 7, with 9 bases in between. In nucleotides, the CDR3 is TGTGCCAGCAGCTTACAAGAGGGCCAGCCCCAGCATTTT. Residues: CASSLQEGQPQHF.

The V and J genes are TRBV5-1 and TRBJ2-7; 7 bases align to TRBD2. The CDR3 has 15 residues. Germline V gene lookup returns CDR1 SGHRS and CDR2 YFSETQ. Trimming at V came to 4 bases and at J to 0 bases, leaving 7 bases not matched to a gene. The CDR3: CASSQGAGDSYEQYF. Written as DNA, the CDR3 is TGCGCCAGCAGCCAAGGGGCGGGGGACTCCTACGAGCAGTACTTC.